Listed here are 32 T cell receptor beta chains from one sample, sequenced in a study of CD8 T cells in Susac syndrome. RNA in amounts of 0.5 to 1 ug was reverse transcribed with random hexamers. A single record per CDR3 protein comes from TCRdb applying MiXCR to the immunoSEQ multiplex PCR reads. In the table there are about 150,000 distinct CDR3 sequences, about 95% of which are singletons. Specimen: CD8+ T cells from PBMCs. The receptors were sampled from a human donor with multiple sclerosis.

In its sample, this clonotype was seen a few times. The chain uses TRBV12-3 or TRBV12-4 and TRBJ1-2; unclear D gene. This CDR3 is 12 amino acids long. V lost 1 base and J 2 bases, leaving 2 bases between the germline ends. CDR3 in DNA: TGTGCCAGCAGTTTAGACAACTATGGCTACACCTTC. Protein sequence: CASSLDNYGYTF.

This clonotype was seen only once. The chain is built from TRBV29-1 and TRBJ2-5; 9 nucleotides match TRBD2. The CDR3 runs 15 residues. The germline gives CDR1 SQVTM, CDR2 ANQGSEA. Trimming at V came to 2 bases and at J to 9 bases, leaving 13 bases not matched to a gene. The CDR3 loop reads CSVERGSGGRGSQYF. The CDR3 bases are TGCAGCGTTGAAAGGGGTAGCGGGGGCCGGGGATCCCAGTACTTC.

The gene calls are TRBV7-9 and TRBJ2-3; D not certain. Germline V gene lookup returns CDR1 SEHNR and CDR2 FQNEAQ (reference sequence). Trimming took off 5 bases at V and 0 bases at J, with 9 bases between the two ends. The length of the CDR3 is 14 residues. The CDR3 coding sequence is TGTGCCAGCAGCCCTGAAAGTAGCACAGATACGCAGTATTTT. It specifies CASSPESSTDTQYF. The complete variable domain, with remaining parts taken from reference TRBV7-9 and TRBJ2-3, reads DTGVSQNPRHKITKRGQNVTFRCDPISEHNRLYWYRQTLGQGPEFLTYFQNEAQLEKSRLLSDRFSAERPKGSFSTLEIQRTEQGDSAMYLCASSPESSTDTQYFGPGTRLTVL.

V gene TRBV29-1 combines with J gene TRBJ1-1; D remains ambiguous. The CDR3 spans 10 residues. Germline CDR1 is SQVTM and CDR2 is ANQGSEA. V was cut by 7 bases and J by 0 bases, with 3 bases left in between. The CDR3 loop is CSALNTEAFF. Here the CDR3 DNA reads TGCAGCGCCCTGAACACTGAAGCTTTCTTT.

This clonotype was picked up one time. The V gene is TRBV6-6, the J gene TRBJ2-4, with TRBD2 matching 14 bases. Unmatched junction bases numbered 5, after V lost 9 bases and J lost 7 bases. CDR3 length: 14 amino acids. Germline V gene data show CDR1 as MNHNY and CDR2 as SVGAGI (reference sequence). CDR3 nucleotides: TGTGCCAGTGGGACTAGCGGGGGACGGAACATTCAGTACTTC. It translates to CASGTSGGRNIQYF.

In this sample, this clonotype turned up once. The CDR3 here is CASSQEAGPAGYTF. CDR3 coding DNA: TGTGCCAGCAGCCAAGAGGCAGGGCCTGCGGGCTACACCTTC. This chain links TRBV4-2 with TRBJ1-2; D possibly corresponds to TRBD1 (5 bases). The CDR3 sequence is 14 residues long. Germline CDR1 LGHNA, CDR2 YNFKEQ. Trimming left V 0 bases short and J 8 bases short, with 13 bases between.

The gene calls are TRBV4-1 and TRBJ2-1, with no clear D. Germline values: CDR1 MGHRA, CDR2 YSYEKL. The V and J ends lost 3 bases and 8 bases respectively, with 14 bases between them. The CDR3 totals 14 residues. CDR3 amino acids: CASSQFGRNDEQFF. DNA of the CDR3: TGCGCCAGCAGCCAGTTCGGCAGGAATGATGAGCAGTTCTTC.

The CDR3 DNA follows: TGTGCCAGCAGTCCCGCTTTGAGGTCCTACGAGCAGTACGTC. Its translation: CASSPALRSYEQYV. The chain links TRBV27 to TRBJ2-7; D unclear. This CDR3 is 14 amino acids long. Trimming stripped 5 bases from V and 1 base from J, with 12 bases between. Germline values: CDR1 MNHEY, CDR2 SMNVEV (reference sequence).

The V gene is TRBV20-1, the J gene TRBJ1-1; the match to TRBD1 covers 7 bases. The CDR3 runs to 15 residues. The V and J ends lost 4 bases and 1 base, in that order; junction bases with no gene match: 9. Germline lookup yields CDR1 DFQATT and CDR2 SNEGSKA (reference sequence). The CDR3 protein is CSAKGGADSNTEAFF. The CDR3 nucleotides are TGCAGTGCTAAAGGGGGCGCGGATTCGAACACTGAAGCTTTCTTT.

This CDR3 reads CATITFGSPNEQFF. The CDR3 nucleotides are TGTGCCACCATTACCTTCGGTAGCCCCAATGAGCAGTTCTTC. The chain links TRBV7-8 to TRBJ2-1; D is unresolved. Germline V CDR1 and CDR2: SGHVS, FQNEAQ. CDR3 length: 14 residues. Trimming cost V 10 bases and J 6 bases, with 19 bases left between them.

The chain has TRBV9 and TRBJ1-1; D might be TRBD1 (6 bases). The CDR3 has 15 residues. The V and J ends lost 0 bases and 4 bases respectively, with 13 bases between them. Germline CDR1 is SGDLS and CDR2 is YYNGEE. The CDR3 bases are TGTGCCAGCAGCGTAGAGGGGGAATGGGGCACTGAAGCTTTCTTT. Translating it yields CASSVEGEWGTEAFF.

This clonotype appeared once. The J gene is TRBJ1-2, the V gene TRBV12-3 or TRBV12-4; tentative D call: TRBD1 (6 bases). V was pared by 5 bases and J by 8 bases, with 18 bases between. This CDR3 comprises 14 residues. The CDR3 reads CASSPGGGAQGYTF. The DNA for the CDR3 is TGTGCCAGCAGTCCGGGGGGGGGCGCGCAAGGCTACACCTTC.

V is TRBV2 and J is TRBJ2-1; 15 bases are a match to TRBD2. Germline assignment: CDR1 SNHLY and CDR2 FYNNEI. The CDR3 has 16 residues. Unmatched junction bases numbered 7, after V lost 4 bases and J lost 9 bases. CDR3 in DNA: TGTGCCAGCAGTGCTGGACTAGCGGGGGGGCCCGGTGAGCAGTTCTTC. Translated, it gives CASSAGLAGGPGEQFF. The full variable domain, rest sourced from reference TRBV2 and TRBJ2-1, is EPEVTQTPSHQVTQMGQEVILRCVPISNHLYFYWYRQILGQKVEFLVSFYNNEISEKSEIFDDQFSVERPDGSNFTLKIRSTKLEDSAMYFCASSAGLAGGPGEQFFGPGTRLTVL.

The gene calls are TRBV19 and TRBJ2-1, with D uncertain. The germline V gene encodes CDR1 LNHDA and CDR2 SQIVND (reference sequence). Trimming stripped 6 bases from V and 7 bases from J, with 10 bases between. This CDR3 comprises 12 residues. The DNA of the CDR3 is TGTGCCAGTAGCCCTAGTTGGAATGAGCAGTTCTTC. It is translated as CASSPSWNEQFF.

As DNA, the CDR3 is TGTGCCAGCAGCTTCAACATGAACACTGAAGCTTTCTTT. Translated, it gives CASSFNMNTEAFF. The chain couples TRBV5-6 to TRBJ1-1; D is uncertain. The CDR3 extends over 13 amino acids. Germline V CDR1 and CDR2: SGHDT, YYEEEE. The V gene lost 2 bases and the J gene lost 0 bases, with 5 bases spanning the gap.

The rearrangement uses TRBV7-9 and TRBJ1-1; 9 bases align to TRBD1. The CDR3 sequence is 16 residues long. CDR1 and CDR2 (germline): SEHNR, FQNEAQ (reference sequence). The V and J ends lost 5 bases and 4 bases, in that order; junction bases with no gene match: 11. CDR3 sequence: CASSPATGGWVTEAFF. CDR3 sequence (DNA): TGTGCCAGCAGCCCAGCGACAGGGGGTTGGGTCACTGAAGCTTTCTTT. The entire variable domain, with the rest obtained from reference TRBV7-9 and TRBJ1-1, is as follows: DTGVSQNPRHKITKRGQNVTFRCDPISEHNRLYWYRQTLGQGPEFLTYFQNEAQLEKSRLLSDRFSAERPKGSFSTLEIQRTEQGDSAMYLCASSPATGGWVTEAFFGQGTRLTVV.

This chain links TRBV20-1 with TRBJ2-1; perhaps TRBD2 as D (6 bases). Deletions cut 6 bases from V and 0 bases from J, with 21 bases between. Germline V gene lookup returns CDR1 DFQATT and CDR2 SNEGSKA (reference sequence). The CDR3 covers 17 residues. The CDR3 loop reads CSADGTSPFSSYNEQFF. Written as DNA, the CDR3 is TGCAGTGCCGATGGGACTTCGCCTTTTAGCTCCTACAATGAGCAGTTCTTC.

This rearrangement joins TRBV9 to TRBJ1-2, with a weak D call TRBD1 (5 bases). Germline V gene sequence: CDR1 SGDLS, CDR2 YYNGEE. V was clipped by 3 bases and J by 4 bases, with 16 bases between them. CDR3 length: 15 residues. The CDR3 DNA sequence: TGTGCCAGCAGCGCCGACCTCGGGGGAGGCTATGGCTACACCTTC. This translates into CASSADLGGGYGYTF. Together with reference TRBV9 and TRBJ1-2, the CDR3 gives the full variable domain: DSGVTQTPKHLITATGQRVTLRCSPRSGDLSVYWYQQSLDQGLQFLIQYYNGEERAKGNILERFSAQQFPDLHSELNLSSLELGDSALYFCASSADLGGGYGYTFGSGTRLTVV.

The chain combines TRBV20-1 with TRBJ2-1; 7 nucleotides line up with TRBD1. V was clipped by 3 bases and J by 3 bases; unmatched bases: 11. Germline loops: CDR1 DFQATT, CDR2 SNEGSKA (reference sequence). The CDR3 sequence is 16 residues long. CDR3 bases: TGCAGTGCTAGGGTCGGGACAGTTACCAACTACAATGAGCAGTTCTTC. Its translation is CSARVGTVTNYNEQFF.

V and J are TRBV27 and TRBJ1-3; weak D call: TRBD1 (6 bases). The V end lost 6 bases, the J end lost 4 bases, and 10 bases lay between the germline ends. The germline V gene encodes CDR1 MNHEY and CDR2 SMNVEV (reference sequence). CDR3 length: 13 residues. The CDR3 nucleotides are TGTGCCAGCAGAAGGGGGGGAGGAAACACCATATATTTT. Amino acids: CASRRGGGNTIYF.

This rearrangement joins TRBV9 to TRBJ2-1; the D gene is possibly TRBD2 (6 bases). Germline V lookup: CDR1 SGDLS, CDR2 YYNGEE. V was cut by 3 bases and J by 6 bases, with 10 bases left in between. This CDR3 spans 13 amino acids. CDR3 bases: TGTGCCAGCAGCGGCGGGGACGGCAATGAGCAGTTCTTC. It is translated as CASSGGDGNEQFF.

The chain combines TRBV28 with TRBJ2-7; maybe TRBD1 (6 bases). V was cut by 5 bases and J by 9 bases, with 20 bases left in between. The CDR3 totals 14 residues. CDR1 and CDR2 (germline): MDHEN, SYDVKM. For the CDR3, the DNA is TGTGCCAGCAGTCCGCAAGTAGGGACACTCCCGCAGTACTTC. As protein: CASSPQVGTLPQYF. Combining the CDR3 with reference TRBV28 and TRBJ2-7 gives the whole variable domain DVKVTQSSRYLVKRTGEKVFLECVQDMDHENMFWYRQDPGLGLRLIYFSYDVKMKEKGDIPEGYSVSREKKERFSLILESASTNQTSMYLCASSPQVGTLPQYFGPGTRLTVT.

The V call is TRBV29-1, the J call TRBJ1-1, with D unresolved. This CDR3 is 12 amino acids long. With 4 bases removed from V and 4 bases from J, the gap between germline ends came to 10 bases. The germline V gene encodes CDR1 SQVTM and CDR2 ANQGSEA. This CDR3 reads CSVVVPATEAFF. CDR3 bases: TGCAGCGTTGTGGTACCGGCCACTGAAGCTTTCTTT.

This chain links TRBV9 with TRBJ2-3; 7 nucleotides agree with TRBD2. The CDR3 totals 17 residues. Germline V gene sequence: CDR1 SGDLS, CDR2 YYNGEE. J lost 3 bases, V lost 2 bases, and 12 bases had no gene match. CDR3 in amino acids: CASSVQGGRTLTDTQYF. DNA of the CDR3: TGTGCCAGCAGCGTCCAGGGAGGGCGCACACTTACAGATACGCAGTATTTT. The whole variable domain, remainder taken from reference TRBV9 and TRBJ2-3, is DSGVTQTPKHLITATGQRVTLRCSPRSGDLSVYWYQQSLDQGLQFLIQYYNGEERAKGNILERFSAQQFPDLHSELNLSSLELGDSALYFCASSVQGGRTLTDTQYFGPGTRLTVL.

The rearrangement links TRBV30 to TRBJ2-1; 9 bases line up with TRBD2. From germline, CDR1 is GTSNPN and CDR2 SVGIG (reference sequence). Trimming took 4 bases from V and 5 from J; bases not matched to a gene: 9. CDR3 size: 15 residues. As DNA, the CDR3 is TGTGCCTGGATGGAGGCTAGCGGGGTGAACAATGAGCAGTTCTTC. Translated: CAWMEASGVNNEQFF. Combining the CDR3 with reference TRBV30 and TRBJ2-1 gives the whole variable domain SQTIHQWPATLVQPVGSPLSLECTVEGTSNPNLYWYRQAAGRGLQLLFYSVGIGQISSEVPQNLSASRPQDRQFILSSKKLLLSDSGFYLCAWMEASGVNNEQFFGPGTRLTVL.

The chain has TRBV20-1 and TRBJ2-5, with D hard to call. CDR3 size: 11 residues. Per germline, CDR1 DFQATT and CDR2 SNEGSKA (reference sequence). Trimming stripped 5 bases from V and 10 bases from J, with 14 bases between. The CDR3, as DNA: TGCAGTGCTCGTTGGGGTGCTATCCAGTACTTC. Translated: CSARWGAIQYF.

The table lists this clonotype with a count of one. The V gene is TRBV2, the J gene TRBJ1-2, with D perhaps matching TRBD1 (5 bases). Germline V gene sequence: CDR1 SNHLY, CDR2 FYNNEI. The V gene lost 0 bases and the J gene lost 2 bases, with 13 bases spanning the gap. This CDR3 spans 16 amino acids. The CDR3 spells CASSEAGRLANYGYTF. CDR3 in DNA: TGTGCCAGCAGTGAAGCGGGACGGTTAGCGAACTATGGCTACACCTTC.

The chain couples TRBV7-9 to TRBJ2-1; 8 bases match TRBD1. Per the germline V gene, CDR1 is SEHNR and CDR2 is FQNEAQ (reference sequence). The CDR3 is 15 amino acids. After removal of 2 bases from V and 3 bases from J, the junction contained 3 bases not matched to a gene. Here the CDR3 reads CASSLRQGNYNEQFF. DNA for the CDR3: TGTGCCAGCAGCTTAAGACAGGGGAACTACAATGAGCAGTTCTTC.

The rearrangement uses TRBV3-1 and TRBJ2-7; 10 bases are a match to TRBD1. V lost 4 bases and J lost 3; bases outside the gene matches: 6. The CDR3 covers 15 residues. Germline CDR1 LGHDT, CDR2 YNNKEL (reference sequence). The DNA for the CDR3 is TGTGCCAGCAGCCGAGAGGGACAGGGGTACTACGAGCAGTACTTC. Residues: CASSREGQGYYEQYF.

J is TRBJ2-7 and V is TRBV28; no definite D call. V dropped 5 bases and J dropped 2 bases, with 7 bases sitting between them. The CDR3 totals 12 residues. Germline V gene data show CDR1 as MDHEN and CDR2 as SYDVKM. CDR3 coding DNA: TGTGCCAGCAGTGCCGCGGCCTACGAGCAGTACGTC. This translates into CASSAAAYEQYV.

The chain employs TRBV30 and TRBJ2-3; TRBD2 aligns across 10 bases. Germline V lookup: CDR1 GTSNPN, CDR2 SVGIG (reference sequence). There are 15 residues in the CDR3. V was clipped by 1 base and J by 4 bases; unmatched bases: 5. DNA of the CDR3: TGTGCCTGGAGTGCCAGCGGGGGGGCAGCAGATACGCAGTATTTT. Translated: CAWSASGGAADTQYF.

CDR3 in amino acids: CASSLTGGVGYEQYV. In DNA, the CDR3 is TGTGCCAGCAGCTTAACAGGGGGCGTGGGCTACGAGCAGTACGTC. This sequence joins TRBV7-3 and TRBJ2-7; 7 bases align to TRBD1. In germline, CDR1 is SGHTA, CDR2 FQGTGA. Trimming removed 0 bases from V and 3 bases from J; junction bases left unmatched: 5. The CDR3 totals 15 residues.